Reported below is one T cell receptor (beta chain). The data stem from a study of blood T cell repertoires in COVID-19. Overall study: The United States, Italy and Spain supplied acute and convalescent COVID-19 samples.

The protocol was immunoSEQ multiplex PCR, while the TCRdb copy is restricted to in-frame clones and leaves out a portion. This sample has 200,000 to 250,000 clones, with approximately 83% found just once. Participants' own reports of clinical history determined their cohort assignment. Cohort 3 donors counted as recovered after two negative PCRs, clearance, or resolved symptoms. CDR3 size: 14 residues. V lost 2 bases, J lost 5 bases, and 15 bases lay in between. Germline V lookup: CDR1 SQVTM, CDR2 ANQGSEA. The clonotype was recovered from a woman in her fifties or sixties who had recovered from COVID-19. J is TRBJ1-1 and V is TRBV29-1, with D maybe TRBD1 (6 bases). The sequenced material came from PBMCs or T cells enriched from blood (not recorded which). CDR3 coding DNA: TGCAGCGTTGAAATACAGGGCGGAGTGACTGAAGCTTTCTTT. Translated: CSVEIQGGVTEAFF. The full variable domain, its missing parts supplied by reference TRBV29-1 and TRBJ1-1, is SAVISQKPSRDICQRGTSLTIQCQVDSQVTMMFWYRQQPGQSLTLIATANQGSEATYESGFVIDKFPISRPNLTFSTLTVSNMSPEDSSIYLCSVEIQGGVTEAFFGQGTRLTVV.